The 26 T cell receptor beta chains below were found in one sample sequenced in a study of blood T cell repertoires in COVID-19. Only in-frame clones appear in the TCRdb table, and some are missing; sequencing was by immunoSEQ multiplex PCR. The sample gives more than 150,000 clones, over 80% of which show up once; 10% to 15% is in the top ten. Sequencing used PBMCs or T cells enriched from blood (not recorded which). The receptors originated from a woman aged 55-75 years who had recovered from COVID-19.

V usage is TRBV5-1 and J usage is TRBJ2-7; 7 bases match TRBD2. Per germline, CDR1 SGHRS and CDR2 YFSETQ. This CDR3 is 14 amino acids long. The ends lost 1 base at V and 3 bases at J; junction bases unmatched: 4. CDR3 region: CASSLSTSDYEQYF. The CDR3 region has the DNA TGCGCCAGCAGCTTGAGCACTAGCGACTACGAGCAGTACTTC.

This sequence joins TRBV20-1 and TRBJ2-2; 9 nucleotides match TRBD2. Looked up from germline, CDR1 is DFQATT and CDR2 is SNEGSKA (reference sequence). There are 14 residues in the CDR3. With 3 bases clipped from V and 5 bases from J, the junction kept 4 bases outside the gene matches. CDR3 sequence reads: CSASSGRGTGELFF. CDR3 DNA: TGCAGTGCTAGTAGCGGGAGAGGGACCGGGGAGCTGTTTTTT.

This chain links TRBV28 with TRBJ2-2; D is unresolved. Trimming stripped 7 bases from V and 0 bases from J, with 6 bases between. The germline CDR1 and CDR2 sequences are MDHEN and SYDVKM. This CDR3 region has 13 residues. The CDR3 region is CASKPSNTGELFF. As DNA, the CDR3 is TGTGCCAGCAAGCCCTCGAACACCGGGGAGCTGTTTTTT.

The chain uses TRBV24-1 and TRBJ1-4; TRBD1 aligns across 10 bases. Losses at the gene ends were 4 bases for V and 6 bases for J; bases not matched to a gene: 4. Germline V gives CDR1 KGHDR, CDR2 SFDVKD. CDR3 length: 15 amino acids. The CDR3 sequence is CATSDSGQGDEKLFF. The CDR3 nucleotides are TGTGCCACCAGTGACTCCGGACAGGGGGATGAAAAACTGTTTTTT.

V usage is TRBV4-1 and J usage is TRBJ2-7; TRBD1 aligns across 8 bases. The germline V gene has CDR1 MGHRA and CDR2 YSYEKL. The CDR3 is made up of 15 amino acids. With V trimmed by 0 bases and J by 3 bases, 4 bases remained unmatched. CDR3 nucleotides: TGCGCCAGCAGCCAAGAAGGACAGGGCTACTACGAGCAGTACTTC. It is translated as CASSQEGQGYYEQYF.

This chain connects TRBV29-1 to TRBJ2-2, with D tentatively TRBD2 (5 bases). Germline V gene lookup returns CDR1 SQVTM and CDR2 ANQGSEA. V lost 4 bases, J lost 7 bases, and 7 bases lay in between. The CDR3 runs 11 residues. The CDR3 nucleotides read TGCAGCGTTGGCGGAGGCGGGGAGCTGTTTTTT. As protein: CSVGGGGELFF.

This clone was seen only once. The CDR3 nucleotides read TGCGCCAGCAGCCGCGACAGGGTTGAGGGCTACACCTTC. Translation gives CASSRDRVEGYTF. The chain links TRBV4-1 to TRBJ1-2; 7 bases fit TRBD1. This CDR3 has 13 residues. Germline V CDR1 and CDR2: MGHRA, YSYEKL. J was trimmed by 8 bases and V by 4 bases; bases with no gene match: 7.

This chain links TRBV4-1 with TRBJ1-5, with D uncertain. CDR1 is MGHRA and CDR2 is YSYEKL in the germline V gene. This CDR3 is built from 14 residues. The V and J ends lost 1 base and 3 bases respectively, with 7 bases between them. The chain's CDR3 is CASSQGAFNQPQHF. The CDR3 nucleotides read TGCGCCAGCAGCCAAGGGGCCTTCAATCAGCCCCAGCATTTT.

This chain connects TRBV2 to TRBJ2-7, with 8 bases identical to TRBD1. V lost 6 bases and J lost 0; bases outside the gene matches: 4. Germline V gene lookup returns CDR1 SNHLY and CDR2 FYNNEI. This CDR3 spans 14 amino acids. The CDR3 coding sequence is TGTGCCAGCAGATACAGGGGGAGCTCCTACGAGCAGTACTTC. This translates into CASRYRGSSYEQYF.

This chain connects TRBV2 to TRBJ1-6; perhaps TRBD1 as D (5 bases). V gave up 8 bases and J gave up 6 bases, with 11 bases separating them. Germline lookup yields CDR1 SNHLY and CDR2 FYNNEI. The CDR3 spans 13 residues. This CDR3 is CASGAEINSPLHF. The DNA for the CDR3 is TGTGCCAGCGGGGCCGAAATTAATTCACCCCTCCACTTT.

The chain uses TRBV30 and TRBJ2-5; 7 positions agree with TRBD2. Germline trimming cut 1 base from V and 4 bases from J; bases unmatched to any gene: 0. Germline V gives CDR1 GTSNPN, CDR2 SVGIG (reference sequence). This CDR3 spans 12 amino acids. The CDR3: CAWSASGETQYF. As DNA, the CDR3 is TGTGCCTGGAGTGCTAGCGGAGAGACCCAGTACTTC.

The chain is built from TRBV7-2 and TRBJ2-2, with 7 bases identical to TRBD1. The CDR3 is 16 amino acids. The V gene's germline CDR1 is SGHTA and CDR2 FQGNSA. With V trimmed by 7 bases and J by 8 bases, 16 bases remained unmatched. The CDR3 spells CASNSGGRVRGGELFF. DNA for the CDR3: TGTGCCAGCAATTCAGGGGGAAGGGTTAGAGGAGGGGAGCTGTTTTTT.

The V call is TRBV7-9, the J call TRBJ2-5; 10 bases fit TRBD2. CDR1 is SEHNR and CDR2 is FQNEAQ in the germline V gene (reference sequence). V gave up 2 bases and J gave up 3 bases; unmatched junction bases: 0. The CDR3 has 14 amino acids. CDR3 region: CASSLLAGEETQYF. The CDR3 DNA sequence: TGTGCCAGCAGCTTACTAGCGGGAGAAGAGACCCAGTACTTC.

This clone was counted once. This chain connects TRBV6-5 to TRBJ2-7; tentatively, D is TRBD1 (6 bases). V was cut by 6 bases and J by 1 base, with 10 bases left in between. The length of the CDR3 is 13 residues. Looked up from germline, CDR1 is MNHEY and CDR2 is SVGAGI. The CDR3 spells CASSKQGSYEQYF. DNA for the CDR3: TGTGCCAGCAGCAAACAGGGATCCTACGAGCAGTACTTC.

This sequence joins TRBV18 and TRBJ2-6; 9 bases are a match to TRBD1. V lost 2 bases and J lost 0; bases outside the gene matches: 14. Germline V lookup: CDR1 KGHSH, CDR2 LQKENI. The CDR3 contains 21 residues. DNA of the CDR3: TGTGCCAGCTCACCAAGTCTTGTGGGGACAGGGACTAACTCTGGGGCCAACGTCCTGACTTTC. Translated: CASSPSLVGTGTNSGANVLTF.

The chain joins TRBV18 to TRBJ2-3; 7 bases fit TRBD1. The CDR3 runs 16 residues. CDR1 and CDR2 from the germline V gene are KGHSH and LQKENI. After removal of 3 bases from V and 0 bases from J, the junction contained 6 bases not matched to a gene. As DNA, the CDR3 is TGTGCCAGCTCACCCGTCGACAGGGCTAGCACAGATACGCAGTATTTT. Amino acid sequence: CASSPVDRASTDTQYF.

The V call is TRBV11-2, the J call TRBJ2-2; 7 bases map to TRBD1. Looked up from germline, CDR1 is SGHAT and CDR2 is FQNNGV. The CDR3 spans 18 residues. V gave up 0 bases and J gave up 0 bases; unmatched junction bases: 7. The CDR3 here is CASSLEGTVFANTGELFF. CDR3 coding DNA: TGTGCCAGCAGCTTAGAGGGGACAGTCTTCGCGAACACCGGGGAGCTGTTTTTT.

The J gene is TRBJ2-7, the V gene TRBV5-1, with D maybe TRBD1 (5 bases). With 3 bases removed from V and 3 bases from J, the gap between germline ends came to 10 bases. The V gene's germline CDR1 is SGHRS and CDR2 YFSETQ. This CDR3 contains 13 residues. CDR3 nucleotide sequence: TGCGCCAGCAGCTGGACAAGGGGCTACGAGCAGTACTTC. Translation gives CASSWTRGYEQYF. Filled out from reference TRBV5-1 and TRBJ2-7, the complete variable domain reads KAGVTQTPRYLIKTRGQQVTLSCSPISGHRSVSWYQQTPGQGLQFLFEYFSETQRNKGNFPGRFSGRQFSNSRSEMNVSTLELGDSALYLCASSWTRGYEQYFGPGTRLTVT.

J is TRBJ2-1 and V is TRBV30; TRBD2 is a possible D gene (5 bases). Germline lookup yields CDR1 GTSNPN and CDR2 SVGIG (reference sequence). V was trimmed by 3 bases and J by 0 bases, leaving 12 bases between them. This CDR3 is 15 amino acids long. CDR3 sequence reads: CAWSGQRSSYNEQFF. The DNA of the CDR3 is TGTGCCTGGAGCGGTCAGCGGAGCTCCTACAATGAGCAGTTCTTC.

V and J are TRBV7-6 and TRBJ2-2; D perhaps matches TRBD2 (6 bases). The CDR3 runs 17 residues. Germline loops: CDR1 SGHVS, CDR2 FNYEAQ. V was shortened by 4 bases and J by 0 bases, with 15 bases between the two germline ends. CDR3 loop: CASSSPEEGSNTGELFF. For the CDR3, the DNA is TGTGCCAGCAGCTCCCCCGAGGAGGGGTCGAACACCGGGGAGCTGTTTTTT.

The chain combines TRBV5-4 with TRBJ1-4, with D unresolved. Germline CDR1 is SGHNT and CDR2 is YYREEE (reference sequence). This CDR3 is 15 amino acids long. V lost 4 bases and J 0 bases, leaving 10 bases between the germline ends. The CDR3 DNA sequence: TGTGCCAGCAGCATCACTAGTACAACTAATGAAAAACTGTTTTTT. Its translation: CASSITSTTNEKLFF.

The chain employs TRBV9 and TRBJ1-6; TRBD1 matches at 7 bases. The V segment lost 4 bases and the J segment 6 bases; nucleotides outside the gene matches: 4. The V gene's germline CDR1 is SGDLS and CDR2 YYNGEE. The CDR3 loop spans 14 amino acids. This CDR3 reads CASSPGQPNSPLHF. Written as DNA, the CDR3 is TGTGCCAGCAGCCCGGGACAGCCTAATTCACCCCTCCACTTT.

As regards this clone: In the same sample, other DNA sequences code for this CDR3. The gene calls are TRBV19 and TRBJ1-3; the match to TRBD1 covers 8 bases. The length of the CDR3 is 14 residues. V lost 3 bases, J lost 4 bases, and 2 bases stayed unmatched. Germline loops: CDR1 LNHDA, CDR2 SQIVND (reference sequence). The CDR3 coding sequence is TGTGCCAGTAGTATGACAGGGGTCGGAAACACCATATATTTT. Amino acid sequence: CASSMTGVGNTIYF. Based on the CDR3 plus reference TRBV19 and TRBJ1-3, the full variable domain is DGGITQSPKYLFRKEGQNVTLSCEQNLNHDAMYWYRQDPGQGLRLIYYSQIVNDFQKGDIAEGYSVSREKKESFPLTVTSAQKNPTAFYLCASSMTGVGNTIYFGEGSWLTVV.

The V call is TRBV11-2, the J call TRBJ2-1, with 7 bases lining up with TRBD2. There are 16 residues in the CDR3. Germline CDR1 is SGHAT and CDR2 is FQNNGV. Losses at the gene ends were 8 bases for V and 0 bases for J; bases not matched to a gene: 10. In DNA form, the CDR3 reads TGTGCCAGCTGTCGGGGAGCGGGGCTCTCCTACAATGAGCAGTTCTTC. Protein: CASCRGAGLSYNEQFF.

V usage is TRBV9 and J usage is TRBJ1-1, with 9 bases lining up with TRBD1. Germline assignment: CDR1 SGDLS and CDR2 YYNGEE. Trimming cost V 4 bases and J 0 bases; bases outside gene matches: 7. The CDR3 consists of 16 residues. The DNA for the CDR3 is TGTGCCAGCAGCCCGGGACAGGGTCCCATGAACACTGAAGCTTTCTTT. This sequence encodes CASSPGQGPMNTEAFF.

This chain uses TRBV7-8 with TRBJ2-4, with D possibly TRBD1 on 6 matching bases. Per germline, CDR1 SGHVS and CDR2 FQNEAQ. There are 14 residues in the CDR3. Trimming removed 5 bases from V and 9 bases from J, with 17 bases in between. CDR3 loop: CASSRGPKGGIQYF. CDR3 in DNA: TGTGCCAGCAGCCGAGGACCAAAAGGGGGCATTCAGTACTTC.